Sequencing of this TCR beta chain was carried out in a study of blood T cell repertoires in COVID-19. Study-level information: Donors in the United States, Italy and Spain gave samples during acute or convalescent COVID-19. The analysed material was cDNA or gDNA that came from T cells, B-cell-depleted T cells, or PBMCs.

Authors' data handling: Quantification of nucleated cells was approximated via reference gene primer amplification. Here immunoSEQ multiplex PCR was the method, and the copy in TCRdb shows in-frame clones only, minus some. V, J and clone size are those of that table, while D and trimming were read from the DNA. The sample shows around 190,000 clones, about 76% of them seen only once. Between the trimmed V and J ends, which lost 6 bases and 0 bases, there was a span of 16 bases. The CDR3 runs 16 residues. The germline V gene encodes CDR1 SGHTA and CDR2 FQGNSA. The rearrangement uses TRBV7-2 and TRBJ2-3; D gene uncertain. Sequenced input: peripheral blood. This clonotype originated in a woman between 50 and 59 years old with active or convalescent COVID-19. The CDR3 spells CASRLYSTGSTDTQYF. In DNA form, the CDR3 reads TGTGCCAGCAGACTATATAGCACCGGCAGCACAGATACGCAGTATTTT.